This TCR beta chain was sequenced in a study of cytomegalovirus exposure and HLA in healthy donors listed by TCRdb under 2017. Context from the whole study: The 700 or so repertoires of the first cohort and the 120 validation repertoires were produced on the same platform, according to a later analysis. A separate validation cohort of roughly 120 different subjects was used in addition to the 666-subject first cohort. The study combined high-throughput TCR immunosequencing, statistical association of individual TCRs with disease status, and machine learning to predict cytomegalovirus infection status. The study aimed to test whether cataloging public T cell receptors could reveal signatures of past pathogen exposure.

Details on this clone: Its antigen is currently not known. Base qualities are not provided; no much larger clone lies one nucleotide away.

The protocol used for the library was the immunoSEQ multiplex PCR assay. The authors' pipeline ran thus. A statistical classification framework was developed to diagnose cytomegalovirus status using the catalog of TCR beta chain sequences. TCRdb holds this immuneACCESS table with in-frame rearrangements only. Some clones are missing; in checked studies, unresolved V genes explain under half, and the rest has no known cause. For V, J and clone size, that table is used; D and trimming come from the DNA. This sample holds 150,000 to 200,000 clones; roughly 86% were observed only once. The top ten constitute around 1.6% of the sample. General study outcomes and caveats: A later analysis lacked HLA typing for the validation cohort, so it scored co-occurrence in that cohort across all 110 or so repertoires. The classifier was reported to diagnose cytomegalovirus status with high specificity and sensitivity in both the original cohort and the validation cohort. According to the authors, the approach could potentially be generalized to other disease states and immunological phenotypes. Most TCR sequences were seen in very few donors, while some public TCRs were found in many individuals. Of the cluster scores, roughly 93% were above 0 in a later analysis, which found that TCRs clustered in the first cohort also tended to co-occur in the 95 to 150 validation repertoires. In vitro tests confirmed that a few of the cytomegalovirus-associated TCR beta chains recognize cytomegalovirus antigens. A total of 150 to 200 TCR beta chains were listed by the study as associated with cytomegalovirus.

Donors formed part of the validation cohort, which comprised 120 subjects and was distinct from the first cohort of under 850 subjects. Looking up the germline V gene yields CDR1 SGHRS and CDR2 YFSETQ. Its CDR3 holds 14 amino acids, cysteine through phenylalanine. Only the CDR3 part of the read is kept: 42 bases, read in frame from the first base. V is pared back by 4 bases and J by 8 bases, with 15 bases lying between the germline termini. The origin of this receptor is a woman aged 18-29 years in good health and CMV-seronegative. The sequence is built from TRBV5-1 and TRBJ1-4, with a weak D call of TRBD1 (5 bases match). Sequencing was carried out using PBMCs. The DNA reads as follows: TGCGCCAGCAGCGGGGGGGACCCCTCCGAAAAACTGTTTTTT. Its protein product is CASSGGDPSEKLFF.